The entry below describes one T cell receptor beta chain. This clonotype was seen repeatedly, ten times or more. What antigen it recognizes has not been identified. Base qualities were left out, and no much larger clone turns up one base away. A constant-region primer and ProtoScript II reverse transcriptase were used to reverse-transcribe TCRbeta-specific cDNA from roughly 0.55 ug total RNA. TCRbeta libraries were built with three nested multiplex PCR rounds, a slightly modified ARM-PCR procedure. Multiplex TRBV1-TRBV30 forward primers and a Cbeta reverse primer were used in the first two PCR rounds, each of which was run for about 10 cycles. Sample barcodes and Illumina adapters were added in a final 25-cycle PCR using Deep VentR polymerase. Before sequencing, amplicons of 200-500 bp were gel-purified using a QIAquick gel extraction kit. An Illumina HiSeq 2500 was used to sequence the TCRbeta amplicons, generating 250-bp paired-end reads. The study's processing was this. Trimmomatic v0.33 was used to quality-trim the reads, and FLASH v1.2.11 was used to merge paired reads so that full CDR3 sequences could be recovered. V, D and J germline segments were assigned to the rearranged TCRbeta sequences using MiGEC v1.2.1b. Clonotype statistics and Shannon-Wiener diversity indices were computed with VDJtools v1.0.0. To reduce sampling bias, subsequent analyses other than the diversity analysis used only the 250 most abundant clonotypes in each sample. Using fastp trimming at Q25 and MiXCR clonotype assembly, TCRdb reanalyzed the public sequencing data and kept in-frame beta chains. Identical CDR3 proteins give one entry, which carries the most common genes and DNA. TCRdb assigned the V and J calls; the authors' analysis was not used. In this sample the table shows approximately 37,000 distinct CDR3 sequences, approximately 82% of which occur a single time. The ten most abundant clones make up 37% of the sample.

These data originate in a study of tumor-infiltrating lymphocytes in primary liver carcinoma (dated 2017 in TCRdb). In the study overall: Of the five patients (three men and two women, aged 30 to 69 years), four had hepatocellular carcinoma and one had combined HCC and intrahepatic cholangiocarcinoma. The five patients had tumors of stage T1-T3 N0M0, with maximum diameters ranging from roughly 4.2 to 10 cm. Roughly 3.5 to 7.5 million productive TCRbeta reads were obtained per sample, and no significant difference in read depth was found between tissue types. The study combined TCRbeta repertoire sequencing, expression microarrays and whole-exome sequencing across five regions of each liver tumor, with adjacent normal tissue and blood. A total of some 35 specimens from 5 patients underwent TCRbeta repertoire sequencing, comprising around 25 tumor regions, 5 adjacent noncancerous liver tissues and 5 peripheral blood samples. Repertoires from technical replicates were highly reproducible, with mean shared-clone rates about 0.9 and correlation coefficients above 0.95. What the work shows at the level of the full study, not this receptor alone: Compared with blood, tumors had a significantly larger share of the repertoire taken up by the top 250 clones (p = 0.039). Because sequencing covered only the TCR beta chain and unpaired alpha chains were not captured, true repertoire diversity is likely underestimated. Because the samples were bulk and unsorted, CD4+ and CD8+ T cell repertoires could not be compared. Pairs of tumor regions showed greater repertoire overlap (mean roughly 35%) than tumor-adjacent pairs (roughly 17%) or tumor-blood pairs (roughly 15%), which is consistent with antigen-driven expansion. The study included only a few patients, and the authors note findings should be validated in a larger study.

Total RNA and DNA were co-extracted from approximately 20-30 mg of bulk tissue with the AllPrep DNA/RNA mini kit, without cell sorting. Surgical resection was performed in China between November 2015 and 2016 on about 5 patients with histopathologically diagnosed primary liver carcinoma. At the time of sampling, the patients were treatment-naive and had chronic HBV infection. Each fresh piece of tumor and adjacent tissue was cut in two, with one half stored in RNAlater at -80 degrees C and the other half sent for histology. Trimming takes 6 bases from V and 4 bases from J, and the germline ends sit 21 bases apart. CDR1 and CDR2 were assigned from the germline V gene as MDHEN and SYDVKM. The CDR3 contains 16 residues, cysteine and phenylalanine counted. The DNA shown is the 48-base CDR3, in frame from base 1.

The sample taken for sequencing was tumor-adjacent normal liver tissue. The source of this sequence is a man in his forties or fifties with primary liver carcinoma and hepatitis B virus infection. This chain joins TRBV28 to TRBJ2-5; a tentative D call is TRBD1 (6 bases match). The CDR3 corresponds to CASRQGPMRGRETQYF. The nucleotide sequence is given as TGTGCCAGCAGGCAGGGGCCAATGAGGGGGAGAGAGACCCAGTACTTC.